This T cell receptor (beta chain) derives from a study of prognosis after radiotherapy for stage I lung cancer. General study results and limits: The study found that unique TCR clone counts fell after stereotactic body radiation therapy, median approximately 9,600 versus 7,200.

Trimming took 9 bases from V and 5 from J, leaving 22 bases between them. The CDR3 totals 16 residues. Germline CDR1 and CDR2: SEHNR and FQNEAQ (reference sequence). Two-round multiplex PCR on genomic DNA was the method by which TCR beta CDR3 was amplified. The use of primers specific to each TRBV and TRBJ gene characterized first-round PCR. TCRdb passed the multiplex PCR reads through MiXCR, listing each CDR3 protein once. Here the sample spans about 17,000 distinct CDR3 sequences, about 18% being singletons. This clonotype was counted at least ten times. The antigen is unknown. The chain carries TRBV7-9 and TRBJ2-2; possibly TRBD1 or TRBD2 for D (5 bases each). The clonotype comes from a donor over 45 with non-small cell lung cancer. The sample was PBMCs, taken before or after stereotactic body radiation therapy (not recorded which). CDR3 protein: CARDTDTRGGTGELFF. Here the CDR3 DNA reads TGTGCCAGAGATACGGACACCCGGGGCGGGACCGGGGAGCTGTTTTTT.